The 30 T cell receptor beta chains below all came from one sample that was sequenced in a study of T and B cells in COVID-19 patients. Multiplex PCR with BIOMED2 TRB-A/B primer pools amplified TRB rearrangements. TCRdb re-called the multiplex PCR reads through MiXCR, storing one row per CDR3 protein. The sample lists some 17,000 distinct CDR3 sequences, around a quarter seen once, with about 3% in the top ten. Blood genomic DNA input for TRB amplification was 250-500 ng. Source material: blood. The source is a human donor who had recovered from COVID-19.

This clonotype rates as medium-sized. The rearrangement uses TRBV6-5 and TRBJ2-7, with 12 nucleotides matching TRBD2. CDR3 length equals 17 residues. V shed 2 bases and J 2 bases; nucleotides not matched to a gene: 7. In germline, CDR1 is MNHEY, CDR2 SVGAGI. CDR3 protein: CASSYAIRTSGTYEQYF. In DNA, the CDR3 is TGTGCCAGCAGTTACGCCATCCGGACTAGCGGGACCTACGAGCAGTACTTC.

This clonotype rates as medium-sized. CDR3 bases: TGTGCCAGCAGTAAGGATAGACAGGACAACAGGGAGCTGTTTTTT. Translated, it gives CASSKDRQDNRELFF. The chain carries TRBV6-5 and TRBJ2-2; D perhaps matches TRBD1 (6 bases). Trimming shortened V by 5 bases and J by 9 bases, and 19 bases separated the two germline ends. CDR3 length: 15 amino acids. Per germline, CDR1 MNHEY and CDR2 SVGAGI.

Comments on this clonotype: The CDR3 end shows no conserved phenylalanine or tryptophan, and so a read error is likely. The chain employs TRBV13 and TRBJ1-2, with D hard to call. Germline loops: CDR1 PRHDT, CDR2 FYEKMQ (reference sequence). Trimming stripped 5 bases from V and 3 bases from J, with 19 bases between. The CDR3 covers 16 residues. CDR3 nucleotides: TGTGCCAGCAGCCCCGGTAGCCCTGGGCGGCACTATGGCTACACCTCC. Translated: CASSPGSPGRHYGYTS.

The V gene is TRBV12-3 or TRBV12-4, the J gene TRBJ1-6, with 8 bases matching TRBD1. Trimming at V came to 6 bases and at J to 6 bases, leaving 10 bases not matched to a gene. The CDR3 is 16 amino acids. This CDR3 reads CASRPQGQAPNSPLHF. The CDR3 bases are TGTGCCAGCAGGCCACAGGGACAGGCCCCTAATTCACCCCTCCACTTT.

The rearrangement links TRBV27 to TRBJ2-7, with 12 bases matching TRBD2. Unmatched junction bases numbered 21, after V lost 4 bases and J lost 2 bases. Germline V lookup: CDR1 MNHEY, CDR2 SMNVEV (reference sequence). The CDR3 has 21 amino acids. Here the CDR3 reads CASSYGQGQSSTSGRTYEQYF. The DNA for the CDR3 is TGTGCCAGCAGTTACGGACAGGGGCAATCCTCGACTAGCGGGAGAACCTACGAGCAGTACTTC.

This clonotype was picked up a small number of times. In nucleotides, the CDR3 is TGTGCCAGCAGCCGTCCCGGGACAGGGGGCTACCAAGAGACCCAGTACTTC. Translating gives CASSRPGTGGYQETQYF. This chain uses TRBV6-5 with TRBJ2-5, with 12 bases that match TRBD1. CDR1 is MNHEY and CDR2 is SVGAGI in the germline V gene. CDR3 length: 17 residues. V lost 6 bases to trimming and J lost 0 bases; unmatched junction nucleotides: 8.

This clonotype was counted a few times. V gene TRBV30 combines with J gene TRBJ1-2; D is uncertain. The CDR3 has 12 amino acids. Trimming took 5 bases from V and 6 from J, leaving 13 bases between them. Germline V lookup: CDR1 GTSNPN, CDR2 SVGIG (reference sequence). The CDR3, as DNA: TGTGCCTGGGGACCCGGTTATGATGGCTACACCTTC. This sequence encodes CAWGPGYDGYTF.

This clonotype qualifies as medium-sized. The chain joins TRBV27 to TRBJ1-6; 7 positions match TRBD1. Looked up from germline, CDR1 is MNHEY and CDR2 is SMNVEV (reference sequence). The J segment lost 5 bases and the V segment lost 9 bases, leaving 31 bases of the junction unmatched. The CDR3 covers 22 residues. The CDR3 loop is CARTGFSDRDTSGPFNNSPLHF. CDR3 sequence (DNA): TGTGCCAGGACAGGGTTTTCAGACAGGGACACATCGGGACCGTTTAATAATTCACCCCTCCACTTT.

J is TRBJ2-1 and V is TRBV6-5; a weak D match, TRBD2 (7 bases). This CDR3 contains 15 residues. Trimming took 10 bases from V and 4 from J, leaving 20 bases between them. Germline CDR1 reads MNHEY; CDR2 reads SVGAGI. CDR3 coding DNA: TGTGCCACTAACCCGAGGGGGGGGATATACAATGAGCAGTTCTTC. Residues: CATNPRGGIYNEQFF.

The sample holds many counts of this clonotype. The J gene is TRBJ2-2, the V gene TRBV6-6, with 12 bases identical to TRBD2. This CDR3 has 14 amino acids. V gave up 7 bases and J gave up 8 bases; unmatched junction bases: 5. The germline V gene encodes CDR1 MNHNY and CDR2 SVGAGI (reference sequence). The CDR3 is CASKASGRVGELFF. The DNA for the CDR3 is TGTGCCAGCAAGGCTAGCGGGAGGGTAGGGGAGCTGTTTTTT.

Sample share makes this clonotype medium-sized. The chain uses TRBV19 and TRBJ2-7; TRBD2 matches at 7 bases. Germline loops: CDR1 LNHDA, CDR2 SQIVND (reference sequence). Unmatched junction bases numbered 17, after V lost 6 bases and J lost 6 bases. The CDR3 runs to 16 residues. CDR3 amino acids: CASRPGGRGVPTEQYF. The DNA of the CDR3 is TGTGCCAGTAGACCGGGGGGACGGGGGGTACCTACCGAGCAGTACTTC.

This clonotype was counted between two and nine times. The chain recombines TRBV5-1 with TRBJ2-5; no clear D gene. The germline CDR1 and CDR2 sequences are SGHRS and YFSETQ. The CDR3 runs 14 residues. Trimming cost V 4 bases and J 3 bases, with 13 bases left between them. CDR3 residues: CASSKAHAEETQYF. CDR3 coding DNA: TGCGCCAGCAGCAAGGCCCATGCGGAAGAGACCCAGTACTTC.

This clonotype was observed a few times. Here the CDR3 reads CASSYSGGVGQPQHF. In DNA form, the CDR3 reads TGTGCCAGCAGTTACTCCGGGGGCGTGGGTCAGCCCCAGCATTTT. The chain couples TRBV6-2 or TRBV6-3 to TRBJ1-5; possibly TRBD1 for D (6 bases). CDR3 size: 15 residues. In germline, CDR1 is MNHEY, CDR2 SVGEGT. The V and J ends lost 0 bases and 6 bases respectively, with 12 bases between them.

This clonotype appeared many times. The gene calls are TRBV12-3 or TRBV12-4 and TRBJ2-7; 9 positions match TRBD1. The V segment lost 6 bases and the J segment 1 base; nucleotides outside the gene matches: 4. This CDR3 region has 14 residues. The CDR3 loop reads CASRRTGVSYEQYF. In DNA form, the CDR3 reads TGTGCCAGCAGGAGGACAGGGGTGTCCTACGAGCAGTACTTC.

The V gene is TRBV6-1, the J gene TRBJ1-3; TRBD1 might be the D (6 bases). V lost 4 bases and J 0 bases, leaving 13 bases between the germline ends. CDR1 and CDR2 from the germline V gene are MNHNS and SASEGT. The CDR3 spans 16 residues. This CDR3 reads CASSAGQGLSGNTIYF. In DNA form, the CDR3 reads TGTGCCAGCAGTGCGGGTCAGGGGCTCTCTGGAAACACCATATATTTT.

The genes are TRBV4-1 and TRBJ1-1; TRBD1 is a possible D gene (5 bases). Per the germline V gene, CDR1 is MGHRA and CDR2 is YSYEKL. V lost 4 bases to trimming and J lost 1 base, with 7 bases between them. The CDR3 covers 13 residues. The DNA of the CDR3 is TGCGCCAGCAGCCTAACAGGGAACACTGAAGCTTTCTTT. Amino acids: CASSLTGNTEAFF.

The CDR3 loop reads CAISESTPGQFF. CDR3 DNA sequence: TGTGCCATCAGTGAGTCGACTCCCGGGCAGTTCTTC. V and J are TRBV10-3 and TRBJ2-1; D gene uncertain. This CDR3 has 12 residues. V dropped 0 bases and J dropped 12 bases, with 9 bases sitting between them. CDR1 and CDR2 (germline): ENHRY, SYGVKD.

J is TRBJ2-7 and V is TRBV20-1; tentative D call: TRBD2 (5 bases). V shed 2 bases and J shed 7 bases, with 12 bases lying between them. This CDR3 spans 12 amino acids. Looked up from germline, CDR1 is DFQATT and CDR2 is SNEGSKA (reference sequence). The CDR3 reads CSARLYEGEQYF. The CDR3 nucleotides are TGCAGTGCTAGACTTTATGAGGGAGAGCAGTACTTC.

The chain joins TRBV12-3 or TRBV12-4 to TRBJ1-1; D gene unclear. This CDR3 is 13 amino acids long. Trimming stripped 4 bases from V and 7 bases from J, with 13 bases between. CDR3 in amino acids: CASSSDRHLEAFF. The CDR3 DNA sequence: TGTGCCAGCAGTTCCGATAGACACCTTGAAGCTTTCTTT.

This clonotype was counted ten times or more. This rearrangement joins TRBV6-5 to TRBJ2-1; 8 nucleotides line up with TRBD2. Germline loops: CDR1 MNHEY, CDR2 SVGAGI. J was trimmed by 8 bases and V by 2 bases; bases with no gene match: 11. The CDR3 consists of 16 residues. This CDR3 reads CASSYRAAGVPYEQFF. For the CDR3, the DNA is TGTGCCAGCAGTTACCGGGCAGCGGGAGTTCCCTATGAGCAGTTCTTC.

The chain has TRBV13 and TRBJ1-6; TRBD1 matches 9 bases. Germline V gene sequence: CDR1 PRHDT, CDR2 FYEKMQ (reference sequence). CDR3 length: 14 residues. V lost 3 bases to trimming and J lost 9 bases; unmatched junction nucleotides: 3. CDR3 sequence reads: CASSFRTGASPLHF. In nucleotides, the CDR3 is TGTGCCAGCAGCTTCCGGACAGGGGCTTCACCCCTCCACTTT.

The CDR3 nucleotides are TGTGCCAGCAGCCCCGAGGGGGCCCCGACCGGGGAGCTGTTTTTT. Translated: CASSPEGAPTGELFF. The rearrangement links TRBV6-5 to TRBJ2-2; 7 bases agree with TRBD1. CDR3 size: 15 residues. Germline V gives CDR1 MNHEY, CDR2 SVGAGI. With V trimmed by 6 bases and J by 5 bases, 9 bases remained unmatched.

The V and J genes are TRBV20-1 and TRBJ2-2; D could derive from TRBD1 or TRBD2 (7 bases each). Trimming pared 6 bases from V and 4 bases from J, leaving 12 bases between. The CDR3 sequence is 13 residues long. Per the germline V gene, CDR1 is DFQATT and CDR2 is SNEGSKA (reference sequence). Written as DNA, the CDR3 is TGCAGTGCCAGGGGGGGTACCACCGGGGAGCTGTTTTTT. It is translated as CSARGGTTGELFF.

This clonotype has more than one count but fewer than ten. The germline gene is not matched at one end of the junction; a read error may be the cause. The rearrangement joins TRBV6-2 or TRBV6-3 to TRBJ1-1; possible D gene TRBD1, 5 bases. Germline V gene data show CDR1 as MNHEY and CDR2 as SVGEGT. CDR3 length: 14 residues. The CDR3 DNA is TGTGCCAGCAGTCACTCCACAGGGAACACTGAAGCTTTCTTT. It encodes CASSHSTGNTEAFF.

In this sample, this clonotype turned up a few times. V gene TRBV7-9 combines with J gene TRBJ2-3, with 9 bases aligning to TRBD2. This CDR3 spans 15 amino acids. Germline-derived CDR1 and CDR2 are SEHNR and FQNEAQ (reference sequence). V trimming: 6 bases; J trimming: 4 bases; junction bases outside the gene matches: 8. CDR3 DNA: TGTGCCAGCAGGCACCTTAGCGGGAGTTCAGATACGCAGTATTTT. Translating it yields CASRHLSGSSDTQYF.

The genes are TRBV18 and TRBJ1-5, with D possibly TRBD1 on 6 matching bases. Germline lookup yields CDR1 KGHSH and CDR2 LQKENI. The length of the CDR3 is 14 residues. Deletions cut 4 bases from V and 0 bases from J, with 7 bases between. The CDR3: CASSRQVSNQPQHF. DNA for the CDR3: TGTGCCAGCTCACGACAGGTTAGCAATCAGCCCCAGCATTTT.

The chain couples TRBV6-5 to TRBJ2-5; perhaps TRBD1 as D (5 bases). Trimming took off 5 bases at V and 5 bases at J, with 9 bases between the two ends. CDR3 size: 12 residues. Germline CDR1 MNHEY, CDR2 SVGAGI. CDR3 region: CASSRQPETQYF. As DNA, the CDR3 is TGTGCCAGCAGTAGACAGCCCGAGACCCAGTACTTC.

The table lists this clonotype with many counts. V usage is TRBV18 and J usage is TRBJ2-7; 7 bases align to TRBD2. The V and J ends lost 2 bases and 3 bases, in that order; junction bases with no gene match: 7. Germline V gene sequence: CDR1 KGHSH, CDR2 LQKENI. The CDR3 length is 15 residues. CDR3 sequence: CASSPSAGVGYEQYF. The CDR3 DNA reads TGTGCCAGCTCACCATCGGCGGGGGTGGGCTACGAGCAGTACTTC. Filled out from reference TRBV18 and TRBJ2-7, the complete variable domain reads NAGVMQNPRHLVRRRGQEARLRCSPMKGHSHVYWYRQLPEEGLKFMVYLQKENIIDESGMPKERFSAEFPKEGPSILRIQQVVRGDSAAYFCASSPSAGVGYEQYFGPGTRLTVT.

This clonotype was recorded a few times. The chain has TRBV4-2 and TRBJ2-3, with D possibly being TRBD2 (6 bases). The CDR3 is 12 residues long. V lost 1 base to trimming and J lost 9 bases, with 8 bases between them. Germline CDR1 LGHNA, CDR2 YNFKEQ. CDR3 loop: CASSQAGVTQYF. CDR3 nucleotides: TGTGCCAGCAGCCAAGCGGGGGTGACGCAGTATTTT.

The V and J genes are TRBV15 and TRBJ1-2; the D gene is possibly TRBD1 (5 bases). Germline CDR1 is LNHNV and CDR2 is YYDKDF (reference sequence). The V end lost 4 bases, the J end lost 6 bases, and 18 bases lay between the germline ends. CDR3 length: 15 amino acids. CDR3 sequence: CATSKLSSGGDGYTF. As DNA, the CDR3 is TGTGCCACCAGCAAGTTGTCCTCGGGGGGGGATGGCTACACCTTC.